A single T cell receptor beta chain is shown here with its context. Antigen unknown. The data derive from a study of regulatory T cells in long-lasting Graves disease. Study results and limitations: Accuracy could have been hurt by small sample size.

Arm-PCR with iRepertoire HTBI primers amplified the CDR3 regions for these TCR beta libraries. TCRdb fed the multiplex PCR reads into MiXCR, producing one record per CDR3 protein. The sample has 390,000 or so distinct CDR3 sequences; roughly 24% are singletons. The time point: persistent/refractory GD, antithyroid drugs over 5 years with positive TRAb. PBMCs were the source of the RNA used for TCR sequencing. Clinicians diagnosed Graves' disease using American Thyroid Association guidelines. All patients originated from an endocrinology department located in Xi'an, China. This sequence was found in a middle-aged woman with Graves disease. The specimen was peripheral blood mononuclear cells (PBMCs), collected when the disease was refractory, from a patient treated with antithyroid drugs.

The CDR3 DNA reads TGCGCCAGCAGCTTGGCCGAGTTCTCCGCGGGACAGGGGAACACCGGGGAGCTGTTTTTT. Protein: CASSLAEFSAGQGNTGELFF. V usage is TRBV5-1 and J usage is TRBJ2-2; 9 bases match TRBD1. This CDR3 comprises 20 residues. Germline CDR1 and CDR2: SGHRS and YFSETQ. J gave up 1 base and V 0 bases, and 13 bases lay outside the gene matches.